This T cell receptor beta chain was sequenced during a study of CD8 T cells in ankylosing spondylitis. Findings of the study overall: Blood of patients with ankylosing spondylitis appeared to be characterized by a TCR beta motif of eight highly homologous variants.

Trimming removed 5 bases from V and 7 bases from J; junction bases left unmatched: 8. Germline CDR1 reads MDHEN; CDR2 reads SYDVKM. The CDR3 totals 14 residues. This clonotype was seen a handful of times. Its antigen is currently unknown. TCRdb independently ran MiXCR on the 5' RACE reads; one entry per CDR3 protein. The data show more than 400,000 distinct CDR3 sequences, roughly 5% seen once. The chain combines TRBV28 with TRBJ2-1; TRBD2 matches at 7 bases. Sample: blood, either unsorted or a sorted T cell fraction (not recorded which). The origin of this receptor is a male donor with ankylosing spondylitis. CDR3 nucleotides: TGTGCCAGCAGTCCACCGTTCGGGGGGAATGAGCAGTTCTTC. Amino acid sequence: CASSPPFGGNEQFF. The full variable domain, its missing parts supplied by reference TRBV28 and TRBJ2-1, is DVKVTQSSRYLVKRTGEKVFLECVQDMDHENMFWYRQDPGLGLRLIYFSYDVKMKEKGDIPEGYSVSREKKERFSLILESASTNQTSMYLCASSPPFGGNEQFFGPGTRLTVL.